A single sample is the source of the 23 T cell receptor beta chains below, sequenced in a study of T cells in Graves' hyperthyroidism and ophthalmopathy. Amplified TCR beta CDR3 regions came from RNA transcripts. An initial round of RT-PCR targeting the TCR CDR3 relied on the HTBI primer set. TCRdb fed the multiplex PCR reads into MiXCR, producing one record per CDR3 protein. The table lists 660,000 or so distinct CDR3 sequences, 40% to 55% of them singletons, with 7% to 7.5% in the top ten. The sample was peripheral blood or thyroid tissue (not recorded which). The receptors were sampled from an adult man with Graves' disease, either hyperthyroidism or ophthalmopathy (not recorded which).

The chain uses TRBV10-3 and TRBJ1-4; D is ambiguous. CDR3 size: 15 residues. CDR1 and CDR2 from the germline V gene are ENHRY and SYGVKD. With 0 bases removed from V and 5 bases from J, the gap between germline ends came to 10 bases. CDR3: CAISESGEMNEKLFF. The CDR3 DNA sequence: TGTGCCATCAGTGAGTCCGGGGAAATGAATGAAAAACTGTTTTTT.

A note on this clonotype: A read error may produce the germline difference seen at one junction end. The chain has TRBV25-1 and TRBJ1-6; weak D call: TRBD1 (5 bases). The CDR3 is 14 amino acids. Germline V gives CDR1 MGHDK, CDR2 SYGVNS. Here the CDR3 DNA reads TGCGCCAGCAGTCCTGACAGCGCCTATTCACCCCTCCACTTT. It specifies CASSPDSAYSPLHF.

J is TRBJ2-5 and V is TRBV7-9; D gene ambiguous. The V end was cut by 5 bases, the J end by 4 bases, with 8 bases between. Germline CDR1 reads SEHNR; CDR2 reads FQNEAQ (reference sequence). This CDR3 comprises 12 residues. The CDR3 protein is CASSPQLETQYF. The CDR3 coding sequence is TGTGCCAGCAGCCCCCAGCTAGAGACCCAGTACTTC.

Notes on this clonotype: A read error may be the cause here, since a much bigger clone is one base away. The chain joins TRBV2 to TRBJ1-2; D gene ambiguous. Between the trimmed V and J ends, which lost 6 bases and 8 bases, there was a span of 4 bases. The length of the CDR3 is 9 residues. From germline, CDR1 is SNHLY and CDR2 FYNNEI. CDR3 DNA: TGTGCCAGCAGCTGGGGCTACACCTTC. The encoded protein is CASSWGYTF.

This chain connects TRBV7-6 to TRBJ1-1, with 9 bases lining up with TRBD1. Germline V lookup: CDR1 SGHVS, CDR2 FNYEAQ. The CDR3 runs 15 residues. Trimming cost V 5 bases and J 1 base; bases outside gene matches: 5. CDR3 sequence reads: CASSPWTGENTEAFF. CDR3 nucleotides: TGTGCCAGCAGCCCATGGACAGGGGAGAACACTGAAGCTTTCTTT.

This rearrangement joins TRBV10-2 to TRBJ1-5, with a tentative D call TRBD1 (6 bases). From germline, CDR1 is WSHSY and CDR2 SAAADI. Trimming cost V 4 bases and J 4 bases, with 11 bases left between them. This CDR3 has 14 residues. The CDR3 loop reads CASSGQANNQPQHF. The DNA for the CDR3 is TGCGCCAGCAGTGGACAGGCGAATAATCAGCCCCAGCATTTT.

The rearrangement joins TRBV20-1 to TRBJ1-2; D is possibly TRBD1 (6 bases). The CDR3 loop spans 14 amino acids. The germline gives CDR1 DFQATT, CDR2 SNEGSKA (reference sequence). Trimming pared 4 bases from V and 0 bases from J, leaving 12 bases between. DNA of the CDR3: TGCAGTGCTATAAAGCGGGGGCCTAACTATGGCTACACCTTC. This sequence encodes CSAIKRGPNYGYTF.

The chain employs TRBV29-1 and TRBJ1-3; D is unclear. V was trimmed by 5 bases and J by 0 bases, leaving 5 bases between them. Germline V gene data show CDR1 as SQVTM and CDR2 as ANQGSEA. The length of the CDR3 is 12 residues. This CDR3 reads CSVTVSGNTIYF. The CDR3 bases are TGCAGCGTTACAGTCTCTGGAAACACCATATATTTT. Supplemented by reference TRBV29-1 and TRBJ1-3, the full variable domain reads SAVISQKPSRDICQRGTSLTIQCQVDSQVTMMFWYRQQPGQSLTLIATANQGSEATYESGFVIDKFPISRPNLTFSTLTVSNMSPEDSSIYLCSVTVSGNTIYFGEGSWLTVV.

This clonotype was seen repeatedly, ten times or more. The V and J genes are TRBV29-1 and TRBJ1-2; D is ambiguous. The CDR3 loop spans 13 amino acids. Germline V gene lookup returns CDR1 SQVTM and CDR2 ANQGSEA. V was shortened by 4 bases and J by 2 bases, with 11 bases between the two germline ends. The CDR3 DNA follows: TGCAGCGTTGTGGGCAGTTCAAACTATGGCTACACCTTC. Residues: CSVVGSSNYGYTF.

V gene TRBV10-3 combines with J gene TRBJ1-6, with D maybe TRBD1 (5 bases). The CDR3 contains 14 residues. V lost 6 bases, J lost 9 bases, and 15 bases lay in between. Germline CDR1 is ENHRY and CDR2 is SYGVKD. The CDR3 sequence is CAISGTPQGSPLHF. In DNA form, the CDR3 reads TGTGCCATCAGCGGGACCCCTCAGGGTTCACCCCTCCACTTT.

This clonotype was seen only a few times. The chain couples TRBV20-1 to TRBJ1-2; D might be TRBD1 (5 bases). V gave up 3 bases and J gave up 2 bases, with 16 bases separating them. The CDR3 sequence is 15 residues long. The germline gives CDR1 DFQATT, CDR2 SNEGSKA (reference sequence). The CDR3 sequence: CSARPTAPGNYGYTF. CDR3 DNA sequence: TGCAGTGCTAGGCCGACAGCCCCAGGGAACTATGGCTACACCTTC.

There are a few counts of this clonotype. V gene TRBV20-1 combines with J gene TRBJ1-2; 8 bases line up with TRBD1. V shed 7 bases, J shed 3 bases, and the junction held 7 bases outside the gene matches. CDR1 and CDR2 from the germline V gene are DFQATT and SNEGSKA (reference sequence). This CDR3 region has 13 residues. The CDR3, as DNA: TGCAGTGTAAGGCAGGGGGCCGACTATGGCTACACCTTC. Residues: CSVRQGADYGYTF.

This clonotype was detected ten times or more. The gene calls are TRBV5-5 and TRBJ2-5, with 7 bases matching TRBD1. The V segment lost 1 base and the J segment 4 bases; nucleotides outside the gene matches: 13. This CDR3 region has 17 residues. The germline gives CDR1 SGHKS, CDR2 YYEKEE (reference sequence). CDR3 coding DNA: TGTGCCAGCAGCTTGACTCCGGGACAGAGGGAAGTAGAGACCCAGTACTTC. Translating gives CASSLTPGQREVETQYF.

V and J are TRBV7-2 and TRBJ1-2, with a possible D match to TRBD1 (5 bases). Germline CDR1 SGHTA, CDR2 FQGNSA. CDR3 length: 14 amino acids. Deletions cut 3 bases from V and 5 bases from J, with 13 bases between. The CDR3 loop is CASSLFSGSYGYTF. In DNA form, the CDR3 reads TGTGCCAGCAGCTTGTTTTCAGGGAGTTATGGCTACACCTTC.

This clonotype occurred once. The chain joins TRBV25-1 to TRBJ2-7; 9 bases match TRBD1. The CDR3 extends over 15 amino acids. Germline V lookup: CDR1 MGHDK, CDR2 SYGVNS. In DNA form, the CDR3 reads TGTGCTGACGGGACAGGGCTAATACCCTCCTACGAGCAGTACTTC. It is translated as CADGTGLIPSYEQYF.

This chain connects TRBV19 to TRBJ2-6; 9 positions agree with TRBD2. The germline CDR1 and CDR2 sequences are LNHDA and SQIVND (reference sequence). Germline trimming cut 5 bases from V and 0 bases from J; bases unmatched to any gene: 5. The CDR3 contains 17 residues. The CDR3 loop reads CASSPSGRNSGANVLTF. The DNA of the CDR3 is TGTGCCAGTAGTCCCAGCGGGAGGAACTCTGGGGCCAACGTCCTGACTTTC.

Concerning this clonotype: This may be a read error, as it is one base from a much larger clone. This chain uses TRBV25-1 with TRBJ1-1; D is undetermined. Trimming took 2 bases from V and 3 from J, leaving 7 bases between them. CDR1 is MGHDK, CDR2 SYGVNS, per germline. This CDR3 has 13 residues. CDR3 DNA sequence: TGTGCCAGCAGTGAAGCGCTGGACACTGAAGCTTTCTTT. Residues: CASSEALDTEAFF.

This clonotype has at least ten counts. CDR3 in DNA: TGCAGTGCTAGTCCTAGCGGGGGAGAGACCCAGTACTTC. Translated: CSASPSGGETQYF. The V and J genes are TRBV20-1 and TRBJ2-5; 10 bases fit TRBD2. Per germline, CDR1 DFQATT and CDR2 SNEGSKA (reference sequence). CDR3 size: 13 residues. V shed 3 bases and J 4 bases; nucleotides not matched to a gene: 2.

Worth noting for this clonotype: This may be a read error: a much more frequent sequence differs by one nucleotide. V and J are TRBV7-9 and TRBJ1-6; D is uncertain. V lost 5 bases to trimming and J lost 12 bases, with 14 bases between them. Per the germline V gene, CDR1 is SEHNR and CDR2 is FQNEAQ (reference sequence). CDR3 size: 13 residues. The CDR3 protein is CASSPGPRGPLHF. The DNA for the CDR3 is TGTGCCAGCAGCCCGGGCCCCAGAGGACCCCTCCACTTT. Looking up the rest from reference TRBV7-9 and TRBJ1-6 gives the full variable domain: DTGVSQNPRHKITKRGQNVTFRCDPISEHNRLYWYRQTLGQGPEFLTYFQNEAQLEKSRLLSDRFSAERPKGSFSTLEIQRTEQGDSAMYLCASSPGPRGPLHFGNGTRLTVT.

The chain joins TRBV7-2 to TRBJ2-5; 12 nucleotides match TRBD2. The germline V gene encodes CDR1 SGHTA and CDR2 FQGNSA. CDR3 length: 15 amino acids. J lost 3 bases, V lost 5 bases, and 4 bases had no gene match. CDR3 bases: TGTGCCAGCAGCCCGCGGACTAGCGGGAAAGAGACCCAGTACTTC. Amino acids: CASSPRTSGKETQYF.

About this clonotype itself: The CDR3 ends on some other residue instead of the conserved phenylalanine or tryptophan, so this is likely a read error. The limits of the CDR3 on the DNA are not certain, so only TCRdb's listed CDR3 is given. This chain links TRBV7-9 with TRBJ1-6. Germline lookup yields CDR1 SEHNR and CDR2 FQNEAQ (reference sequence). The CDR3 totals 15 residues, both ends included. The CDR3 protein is CASSLGGPINSPLQS.

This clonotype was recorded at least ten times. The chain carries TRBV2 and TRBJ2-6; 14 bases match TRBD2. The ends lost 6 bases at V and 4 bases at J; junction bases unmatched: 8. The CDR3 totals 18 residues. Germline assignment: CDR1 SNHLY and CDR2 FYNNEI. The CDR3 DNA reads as TGTGCCAGCAGCCGACTAGCGGGAGGGCCGGGAGGGGCCAACGTCCTGACTTTC. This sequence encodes CASSRLAGGPGGANVLTF.

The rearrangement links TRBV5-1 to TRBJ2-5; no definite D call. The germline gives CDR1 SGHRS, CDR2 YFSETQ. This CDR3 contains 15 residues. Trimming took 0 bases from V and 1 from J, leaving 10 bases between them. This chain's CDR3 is CASSLDGRFQETQYF. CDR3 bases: TGCGCCAGCAGCTTGGACGGCAGGTTCCAAGAGACCCAGTACTTC.